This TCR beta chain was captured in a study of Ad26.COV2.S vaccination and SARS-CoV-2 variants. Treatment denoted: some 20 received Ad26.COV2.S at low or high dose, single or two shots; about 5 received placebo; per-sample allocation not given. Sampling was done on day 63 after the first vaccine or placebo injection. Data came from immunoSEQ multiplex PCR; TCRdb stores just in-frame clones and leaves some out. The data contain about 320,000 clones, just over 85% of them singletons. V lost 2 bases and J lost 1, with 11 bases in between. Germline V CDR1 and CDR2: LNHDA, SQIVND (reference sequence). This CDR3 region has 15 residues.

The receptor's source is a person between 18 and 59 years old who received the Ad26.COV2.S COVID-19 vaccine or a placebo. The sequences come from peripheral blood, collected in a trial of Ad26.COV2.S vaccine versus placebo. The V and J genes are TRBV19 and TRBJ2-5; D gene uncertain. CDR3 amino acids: CASSIKIPGQETQYF. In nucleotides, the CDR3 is TGTGCCAGTAGTATAAAGATTCCGGGCCAAGAGACCCAGTACTTC.